This passage covers 31 T cell receptor beta chains from one sample sequenced in a study of blood T cell repertoires in COVID-19. Data came from immunoSEQ multiplex PCR; TCRdb stores just in-frame clones and leaves some out. Among about 240,000 clones listed, roughly 83% were seen once. The sequencing sample was made of peripheral blood. Receptor source: a man older than 75 with acute or convalescent COVID-19.

The V and J genes are TRBV6-1 and TRBJ1-6; TRBD1 agrees at 7 bases. V lost 2 bases to trimming and J lost 9 bases; unmatched junction nucleotides: 4. Germline CDR1 is MNHNS and CDR2 is SASEGT. This CDR3 has 14 residues. CDR3 loop: CASSEFGQASPLHF. The DNA for the CDR3 is TGTGCCAGCAGTGAATTTGGACAGGCTTCACCCCTCCACTTT.

The genes are TRBV2 and TRBJ1-1; D is uncertain. The CDR3 covers 14 residues. Trimming took off 0 bases at V and 5 bases at J, with 10 bases between the two ends. Germline V gene data show CDR1 as SNHLY and CDR2 as FYNNEI. CDR3: CASSEALPGTEAFF. CDR3 sequence (DNA): TGTGCCAGCAGTGAAGCGCTTCCGGGGACTGAAGCTTTCTTT.

The CDR3 DNA reads TGTGCCAGCAGCTTTCGACAGGGGAGGGGAGAGACCCAGTACTTC. This sequence encodes CASSFRQGRGETQYF. The chain has TRBV7-9 and TRBJ2-5; tentative D call: TRBD1 (8 bases). Trimming removed 3 bases at V and 4 bases at J, with 15 bases between. The CDR3 length is 15 residues. Germline V gene data show CDR1 as SEHNR and CDR2 as FQNEAQ (reference sequence).

This clone was recorded once. V usage is TRBV27 and J usage is TRBJ2-5, with 7 nucleotides matching TRBD1. The CDR3 loop spans 15 amino acids. Germline CDR1 reads MNHEY; CDR2 reads SMNVEV (reference sequence). Trimming at V came to 0 bases and at J to 2 bases, leaving 3 bases not matched to a gene. CDR3 in amino acids: CASSLSRDRQETQYF. CDR3 sequence (DNA): TGTGCCAGCAGTTTATCCCGGGACAGACAAGAGACCCAGTACTTC.

This clone was recorded once. The V call is TRBV28, the J call TRBJ1-1; 11 bases fit TRBD1. Looked up from germline, CDR1 is MDHEN and CDR2 is SYDVKM. CDR3 length: 16 residues. Unmatched junction bases numbered 6, after V lost 5 bases and J lost 1 base. CDR3 residues: CASSPRTGGWNTEAFF. The CDR3 region has the DNA TGTGCCAGCAGTCCTAGGACAGGGGGCTGGAACACTGAAGCTTTCTTT. Full variable domain (outside the CDR3, taken from reference TRBV28 and TRBJ1-1): DVKVTQSSRYLVKRTGEKVFLECVQDMDHENMFWYRQDPGLGLRLIYFSYDVKMKEKGDIPEGYSVSREKKERFSLILESASTNQTSMYLCASSPRTGGWNTEAFFGQGTRLTVV.

This rearrangement joins TRBV27 to TRBJ1-2, with D possibly being TRBD1 (5 bases). The germline CDR1 and CDR2 sequences are MNHEY and SMNVEV (reference sequence). This CDR3 spans 17 amino acids. The V gene lost 2 bases and the J gene lost 5 bases, with 21 bases spanning the gap. In nucleotides, the CDR3 is TGTGCCAGCAGTTTAAGTGCCAAGGGTTTGGGGCCTTATGGCTACACCTTC. This sequence encodes CASSLSAKGLGPYGYTF.

The chain combines TRBV19 with TRBJ1-5; D is uncertain. Germline assignment: CDR1 LNHDA and CDR2 SQIVND (reference sequence). The germline V and J ends were trimmed by 3 bases and 9 bases, with 15 bases remaining between them. The CDR3 consists of 14 residues. The CDR3 here is CASSIGSGYRPQHF. CDR3 bases: TGTGCCAGTAGTATCGGGAGTGGGTATCGGCCCCAGCATTTT.

CDR3 bases: TGTGCCAGCAGCACCCCTACGAGGGAAGCTTTCTTT. This translates into CASSTPTREAFF. V gene TRBV28 combines with J gene TRBJ1-1; D gene uncertain. V lost 6 bases and J 8 bases, leaving 13 bases between the germline ends. Germline CDR1 and CDR2: MDHEN and SYDVKM. The CDR3 extends over 12 amino acids.

The gene calls are TRBV6-1 and TRBJ2-3; D may be TRBD2 (5 bases). The germline V gene encodes CDR1 MNHNS and CDR2 SASEGT. The CDR3 contains 13 residues. Trimming left V 0 bases short and J 7 bases short, with 8 bases between. The CDR3 region is CASSEALDYTQYF. Here the CDR3 DNA reads TGTGCCAGCAGTGAAGCGCTGGACTATACGCAGTATTTT.

The chain uses TRBV6-6 and TRBJ1-1; D is unclear. V was trimmed by 6 bases and J by 4 bases, leaving 15 bases between them. Germline V CDR1 and CDR2: MNHNY, SVGAGI (reference sequence). This CDR3 has 14 residues. The CDR3 is CASSPGDMSTEAFF. The DNA of the CDR3 is TGTGCCAGCAGCCCCGGGGATATGAGCACTGAAGCTTTCTTT.

The genes are TRBV28 and TRBJ1-2, with 7 bases aligning to TRBD1. Germline V gene sequence: CDR1 MDHEN, CDR2 SYDVKM. CDR3 length equals 16 residues. V lost 4 bases, J lost 3 bases, and 11 bases stayed unmatched. CDR3 region: CASSSNTGALDYGYTF. CDR3 nucleotides: TGTGCCAGCAGTTCAAACACAGGGGCCCTCGACTATGGCTACACCTTC.

The chain carries TRBV28 and TRBJ1-6; D is ambiguous. Per the germline V gene, CDR1 is MDHEN and CDR2 is SYDVKM. The CDR3 runs to 14 residues. V was trimmed by 7 bases and J by 10 bases, leaving 17 bases between them. The CDR3 bases are TGTGCCAGCACTCAACGGACTTTAAGCTCACCCCTCCACTTT. It encodes CASTQRTLSSPLHF.

The chain recombines TRBV5-4 with TRBJ2-3, with a weak D call TRBD2 (6 bases). V was cut by 3 bases and J by 0 bases, with 11 bases left in between. The CDR3 contains 15 residues. Germline V lookup: CDR1 SGHNT, CDR2 YYREEE (reference sequence). In DNA, the CDR3 is TGTGCCAGCAGCTCTCCAGGGAGGAGCACAGATACGCAGTATTTT. Encoded protein: CASSSPGRSTDTQYF.

The V gene is TRBV5-1, the J gene TRBJ2-2; TRBD2 matches 7 bases. Germline assignment: CDR1 SGHRS and CDR2 YFSETQ. CDR3 length: 19 amino acids. V trimming: 0 bases; J trimming: 3 bases; junction bases outside the gene matches: 14. CDR3 amino acids: CASSLGASGVGDYTGELFF. The CDR3 DNA reads TGCGCCAGCAGCTTGGGGGCTAGCGGAGTTGGGGATTACACCGGGGAGCTGTTTTTT.

The chain employs TRBV4-3 and TRBJ2-1, with 8 nucleotides matching TRBD2. The V segment lost 1 base and the J segment 4 bases; nucleotides outside the gene matches: 3. Germline CDR1 and CDR2: LGHNA and YSLEER. This CDR3 is 15 amino acids long. CDR3 nucleotides: TGCGCCAGCAGCCAAGCGGGGGGGCCTTACAATGAGCAGTTCTTC. Protein sequence: CASSQAGGPYNEQFF.

This rearrangement joins TRBV18 to TRBJ2-5, with a tentative D call TRBD1 (5 bases). V gave up 1 base and J gave up 1 base, with 10 bases separating them. The germline V gene has CDR1 KGHSH and CDR2 LQKENI. The CDR3 spans 15 residues. CDR3 in amino acids: CASSPLRQPQETQYF. DNA for the CDR3: TGTGCCAGCTCACCACTCCGACAGCCCCAAGAGACCCAGTACTTC.

V is TRBV28 and J is TRBJ2-7; TRBD1 is a possible D gene (5 bases). Germline V lookup: CDR1 MDHEN, CDR2 SYDVKM. CDR3 length: 15 amino acids. Trimming took off 5 bases at V and 3 bases at J, with 17 bases between the two ends. Here the CDR3 reads CASSPGRGIHYEQYF. Written as DNA, the CDR3 is TGTGCCAGCAGTCCCGGAAGGGGAATACACTACGAGCAGTACTTC. Filled out from reference TRBV28 and TRBJ2-7, the complete variable domain reads DVKVTQSSRYLVKRTGEKVFLECVQDMDHENMFWYRQDPGLGLRLIYFSYDVKMKEKGDIPEGYSVSREKKERFSLILESASTNQTSMYLCASSPGRGIHYEQYFGPGTRLTVT.

V and J are TRBV27 and TRBJ1-1; unclear D gene. The CDR3 contains 13 residues. V gave up 2 bases and J gave up 4 bases, with 8 bases separating them. Germline V gene sequence: CDR1 MNHEY, CDR2 SMNVEV (reference sequence). CDR3 region: CASSLTRVTEAFF. CDR3 DNA sequence: TGTGCCAGCAGTTTAACCCGGGTCACTGAAGCTTTCTTT.

This chain uses TRBV24-1 with TRBJ2-1, with 9 bases identical to TRBD1. Germline V gives CDR1 KGHDR, CDR2 SFDVKD. The trim removed 4 bases at V and 16 bases at J, leaving 10 bases unmatched. The CDR3 contains 13 residues. The CDR3 here is CATSEPPGQGLFF. As DNA, the CDR3 is TGTGCCACCAGTGAGCCGCCGGGACAGGGCCTTTTCTTC.

The rearrangement uses TRBV7-9 and TRBJ2-3; 11 bases fit TRBD2. J was trimmed by 5 bases and V by 4 bases; bases with no gene match: 5. Germline CDR1 reads SEHNR; CDR2 reads FQNEAQ (reference sequence). CDR3 length equals 15 residues. The CDR3 region has the DNA TGTGCCAGCAGCTATAGCGGGAGGGCACTAGATACGCAGTATTTT. It yields the protein CASSYSGRALDTQYF.

The rearrangement joins TRBV5-1 to TRBJ1-2, with D maybe TRBD1 (6 bases). Germline V gives CDR1 SGHRS, CDR2 YFSETQ. The CDR3 runs 14 residues. The germline V and J ends were trimmed by 0 bases and 3 bases, with 9 bases remaining between them. CDR3 sequence: CASSLGGPDYGYTF. CDR3 nucleotide sequence: TGCGCCAGCAGCTTGGGGGGGCCTGACTATGGCTACACCTTC.

The gene calls are TRBV18 and TRBJ2-1; no definite D call. Trimming stripped 2 bases from V and 10 bases from J, with 12 bases between. The germline CDR1 and CDR2 sequences are KGHSH and LQKENI. The CDR3 consists of 13 residues. CDR3 sequence: CASSPNSALEQFF. In DNA, the CDR3 is TGTGCCAGCTCACCAAACAGTGCTCTCGAGCAGTTCTTC.

The chain recombines TRBV7-9 with TRBJ2-5; 9 positions match TRBD1. The length of the CDR3 is 17 residues. V shed 1 base and J 4 bases; nucleotides not matched to a gene: 10. From germline, CDR1 is SEHNR and CDR2 FQNEAQ (reference sequence). The CDR3 DNA is TGTGCCAGCAGCTTAGGGACAGGGGTACTTTTGGGAGAGACCCAGTACTTC. Translation gives CASSLGTGVLLGETQYF.

The chain is built from TRBV28 and TRBJ1-1; the D gene is possibly TRBD1 (6 bases). The CDR3 contains 15 residues. Trimming took off 2 bases at V and 5 bases at J, with 15 bases between the two ends. Germline V lookup: CDR1 MDHEN, CDR2 SYDVKM. CDR3 protein: CASSLERGLRTEAFF. For the CDR3, the DNA is TGTGCCAGCAGTTTAGAGCGGGGGCTAAGAACTGAAGCTTTCTTT. The whole variable domain, remainder taken from reference TRBV28 and TRBJ1-1, is DVKVTQSSRYLVKRTGEKVFLECVQDMDHENMFWYRQDPGLGLRLIYFSYDVKMKEKGDIPEGYSVSREKKERFSLILESASTNQTSMYLCASSLERGLRTEAFFGQGTRLTVV.

The rearrangement links TRBV3-1 (or the pseudogene TRBV3-2) to TRBJ2-3; 7 bases match TRBD1. Losses at the gene ends were 4 bases for V and 2 bases for J; bases not matched to a gene: 9. The CDR3 has 16 residues. Germline V CDR1 and CDR2: LGHDT, YNNKEL (reference sequence). The DNA for the CDR3 is TGTGCCAGCAGCCCACCGGGACAGTCTTCCACAGATACGCAGTATTTT. Its translation is CASSPPGQSSTDTQYF.

The chain recombines TRBV4-2 with TRBJ1-1, with a tentative D call TRBD1 (5 bases). V lost 0 bases and J 1 base, leaving 9 bases between the germline ends. This CDR3 comprises 15 residues. Germline CDR1 LGHNA, CDR2 YNFKEQ. CDR3 sequence (DNA): TGTGCCAGCAGCCAAGACGGGCAGGGGAACACTGAAGCTTTCTTT. Protein product: CASSQDGQGNTEAFF.

This clone was seen once. This chain joins TRBV7-9 and TRBJ2-7, with a tentative D call TRBD1 (5 bases). Deletions cut 1 base from V and 1 base from J, with 8 bases between. Germline V lookup: CDR1 SEHNR, CDR2 FQNEAQ (reference sequence). This CDR3 has 14 residues. CDR3 DNA: TGTGCCAGCAGCTTAGAGGGGATTTCCTACGAGCAGTACTTC. Translated: CASSLEGISYEQYF.

The CDR3 sequence is CSGGSGSNYGYTF. The CDR3 nucleotides read TGCAGCGGAGGGTCGGGCTCTAACTATGGCTACACCTTC. The gene calls are TRBV29-1 and TRBJ1-2; D gene unclear. CDR3 size: 13 residues. V was clipped by 7 bases and J by 0 bases, with 12 bases between them. The germline V gene encodes CDR1 SQVTM and CDR2 ANQGSEA.

This chain joins TRBV12-3 or TRBV12-4 and TRBJ1-1; 9 bases match TRBD1. The CDR3 is 12 residues long. Trimming removed 5 bases from V and 6 bases from J; junction bases left unmatched: 1. CDR3 loop: CASSTGGPEAFF. The CDR3, as DNA: TGTGCCAGCAGTACAGGGGGCCCTGAAGCTTTCTTT.

In this sample, this clone turned up once. The chain uses TRBV10-3 and TRBJ2-1; TRBD1 matches at 9 bases. The J segment lost 7 bases and the V segment lost 8 bases, leaving 6 bases of the junction unmatched. Germline CDR1 and CDR2: ENHRY and SYGVKD. The CDR3 consists of 13 residues. The CDR3 nucleotides are TGTGCCATCCGAGGGACAGGGAATAATGAGCAGTTCTTC. This encodes CAIRGTGNNEQFF.

This chain joins TRBV9 and TRBJ2-1; 8 nucleotides agree with TRBD1. In germline, CDR1 is SGDLS, CDR2 YYNGEE. CDR3 length: 12 residues. V shed 1 base, J shed 10 bases, and the junction held 1 base outside the gene matches. CDR3 sequence: CASSVTGGEQFF. In nucleotides, the CDR3 is TGTGCCAGCAGCGTAACAGGGGGGGAGCAGTTCTTC.